The rows below give T cell receptor beta chains drawn from one sample of a study of cytotoxic CD8 clonotypes in ibrutinib-treated CLL. Clones were sequenced by immunoSEQ multiplex PCR, and TCRdb holds only the in-frame ones, with some missing. The table lists about 200,000 clones, around 70% of them singletons, with 13% in the top ten. The sequencing here drew on PBMCs, taken after 24 months of ibrutinib treatment. All receptors come from a human donor with chronic lymphocytic leukemia. The CDR3 runs from the conserved cysteine through the conserved F or W. Each record gives: CDR3 DNA, CDR3 protein, V gene, clone size, D gene, J gene. A D gene is named only where the DNA matches it firmly. Size values are once, few and many counts, or a class for expanded clones, and some rows have none.

TGCAGCGCCAGAGGGAGGGCACCTACGAACACCGGGGAGCTGTTTTTT CSARGRAPTNTGELFF TRBV29-1 NA TRBD2 TRBJ2-2
TGTGCCTGGAGCTGGAGGGGCAGCGAAGCTTTCTTT CAWSWRGSEAFF TRBV30 NA NA TRBJ1-1
TGTGCCAGCAGCTTATCGAGCGGGAGTGGGTTCCATGAGCAGTTCTTC CASSLSSGSGFHEQFF TRBV7-6 NA TRBD2 TRBJ2-1
TGTGCCAGCAGTTATAGTCAGGGGACGCAGTATTTT CASSYSQGTQYF TRBV28 NA NA TRBJ2-3
TGTGCAAGTCGCTTAGTTTCTAGCAGGGTCACAGATACGCAGTATTTT CASRLVSSRVTDTQYF TRBV12-2 NA NA TRBJ2-3
TGTGCCAGCAGCGTAGCCTGGACTAGCGGGAGCAATGAGCAGTTCTTC CASSVAWTSGSNEQFF TRBV9 NA TRBD2 TRBJ2-1
TGTGCCAGCAGTCTCGGGGGATTGGGGCCTAATGAAAAACTGTTTTTT CASSLGGLGPNEKLFF TRBV25-1 NA NA TRBJ1-4
TGTGCCAGCAGCTCCGCCCCGGGGACCCAGTACTTC CASSSAPGTQYF TRBV7-6 NA NA TRBJ2-5
TGTGCCAGCTCACCGTGGACAGGGGTGGATTACGAGCAGTACTTC CASSPWTGVDYEQYF TRBV18 once TRBD1 TRBJ2-7
TGTGCCAGCAGCTTATTCGGCCGGTCCTACGAGCAGTACTTC CASSLFGRSYEQYF TRBV7-2 few NA TRBJ2-7
TGTGCCAGCAGCTTACAATCACAGGTGAATGAGCAGTTCTTC CASSLQSQVNEQFF TRBV7-8 NA NA TRBJ2-1
TGTGCCAGCAGTTTATATCTAGCGGGAAATTACGAGCAGTACTTC CASSLYLAGNYEQYF TRBV28 NA TRBD2 TRBJ2-7
TGTGCCTGGAGTGTACCGGGCGGCTACACCTTC CAWSVPGGYTF TRBV30 few NA TRBJ1-2
TGTGCCAGCAGTGGAGAGGGGACTAGCGGGAGTAAAACGCAGTATTTT CASSGEGTSGSKTQYF TRBV6-1 NA TRBD2 TRBJ2-3
TGTGCCAGCAGCGGACCGGGAGGACTAGGGGCCTACGAGCAGTACTTC CASSGPGGLGAYEQYF TRBV9 NA TRBD2 TRBJ2-7
TGTGCCAGCAGTAAAAGCTCTTTAGGCGAGCAGTACTTC CASSKSSLGEQYF TRBV6-5 NA NA TRBJ2-7
TGTGCCAGCTCACGGACGGTGAACACTGAAGCTTTCTTT CASSRTVNTEAFF TRBV18 NA NA TRBJ1-1
TGTGCCAGCACCAAGGCGACAGGGGGCATGGCTGAAGCTTTCTTT CASTKATGGMAEAFF TRBV6-5 NA TRBD1 TRBJ1-1
TGTGCCAGCAGCGACGGCGAGCAGTACTTC CASSDGEQYF TRBV25-1 few NA TRBJ2-7
TGTGCCAGCAGTGACACTGGGGCAGAAGAGACCCAGTACTTC CASSDTGAEETQYF TRBV6-6 NA NA TRBJ2-5
TGTGCCAGCAGCTCCCATCGGGGGACAGGGGGCTTCTACGAGCAGTACTTC CASSSHRGTGGFYEQYF TRBV7-3 NA TRBD1 TRBJ2-7
TGTGCCAGCAGTGAATTGTTGTCCCATGAGCAGTTCTTC CASSELLSHEQFF TRBV25-1 NA NA TRBJ2-1
TGTGCCTGGAGTGTACGTGGGGCCGATACGCAGTATTTT CAWSVRGADTQYF TRBV30 NA NA TRBJ2-3
TGCGCCAGCAGCCCAGCTGGGGGCGACTACGAGCAGTACTTC CASSPAGGDYEQYF TRBV5-1 once NA TRBJ2-7
TGTGCCAGTAAGGTACTAGCGGGAGAGGCCGGGGAGCTGTTTTTT CASKVLAGEAGELFF TRBV2 NA TRBD2 TRBJ2-2
TGTGCCAGCAGTTTGGCAGGGTCGAACTATGGCTACACCTTC CASSLAGSNYGYTF TRBV28 NA NA TRBJ1-2
TGTGCCAGCAGCTTAGTAGCGGGAGGGACGTACAATGAGCAGTTCTTC CASSLVAGGTYNEQFF TRBV11-2 NA TRBD2 TRBJ2-1
TGCGCCAGCAGTCCTGCATGCCCTCCTGGGGCCAAAAGTAGGTCCTACGAGCAGTACTTC CASSPACPPGAKSRSYEQYF TRBV23-1 NA NA TRBJ2-7
TGTGCCAGCAGCCTTCCTGGGAGGGGAAACACTGAAGCTTTCTTT CASSLPGRGNTEAFF TRBV4-2 NA NA TRBJ1-1